The present TCR beta chain was sequenced within a study of T cell repertoires in cytomegalovirus infection. Across the study: Indicated by public TCR beta signatures were CMV infection and matching HLA type.

TCRdb ran MiXCR on the reads and lists one entry per CDR3 protein. The sample records approximately 240,000 distinct CDR3 sequences, 12% being singletons. Note on this clonotype: Its target is unknown.

The CDR3 contains 17 residues. Germline values: CDR1 MNHEY, CDR2 SVGEGT. The germline V and J ends were trimmed by 6 bases and 3 bases, with 24 bases remaining between them. Study-level points and caveats: Frequencies of public TCR beta families were cumulated, and this identified carriers of CMV plus the relevant HLA. The ex vivo response was dominated by HLA-C-restricted CMV-specific TCR beta clonotypes.

The specimen sequenced was PBMCs. The receptor's source is a human donor in good health (CMV status not recorded). Some clones in this sample may be carry-over from other donors' samples. This rearrangement joins TRBV6-2 or TRBV6-3 to TRBJ2-7; tentatively, D is TRBD1 (5 bases). The CDR3 sequence is CASRRRGRTNPLYEQYF. Written as DNA, the CDR3 is TGTGCCAGCAGACGAAGAGGACGGACAAACCCACTCTACGAGCAGTACTTC.